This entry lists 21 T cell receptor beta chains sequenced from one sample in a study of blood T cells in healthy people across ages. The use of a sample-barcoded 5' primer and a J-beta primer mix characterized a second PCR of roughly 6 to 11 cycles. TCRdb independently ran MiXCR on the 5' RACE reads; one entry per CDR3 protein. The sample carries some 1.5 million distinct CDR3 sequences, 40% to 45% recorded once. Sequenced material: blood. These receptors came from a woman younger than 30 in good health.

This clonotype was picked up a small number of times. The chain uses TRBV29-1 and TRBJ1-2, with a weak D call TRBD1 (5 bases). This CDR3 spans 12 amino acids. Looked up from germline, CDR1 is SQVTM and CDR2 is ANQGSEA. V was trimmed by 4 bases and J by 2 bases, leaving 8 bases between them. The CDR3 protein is CSVVRGNYGYTF. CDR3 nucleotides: TGCAGCGTTGTTCGGGGGAACTATGGCTACACCTTC.

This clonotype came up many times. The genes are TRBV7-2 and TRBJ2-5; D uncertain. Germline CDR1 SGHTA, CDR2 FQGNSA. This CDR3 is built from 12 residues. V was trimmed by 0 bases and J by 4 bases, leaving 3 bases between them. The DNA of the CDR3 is TGTGCCAGCAGCTTAGCAGTAGAGACCCAGTACTTC. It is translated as CASSLAVETQYF.

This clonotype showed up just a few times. The CDR3 protein is CASSSRLGDTEAFF. In DNA, the CDR3 is TGTGCCAGCAGCAGCCGATTGGGGGACACTGAAGCTTTCTTT. The chain joins TRBV14 to TRBJ1-1; D is possibly TRBD1 (5 bases). With 5 bases removed from V and 3 bases from J, the gap between germline ends came to 13 bases. This CDR3 has 14 residues. Germline V lookup: CDR1 SGHDN, CDR2 FVKESK.

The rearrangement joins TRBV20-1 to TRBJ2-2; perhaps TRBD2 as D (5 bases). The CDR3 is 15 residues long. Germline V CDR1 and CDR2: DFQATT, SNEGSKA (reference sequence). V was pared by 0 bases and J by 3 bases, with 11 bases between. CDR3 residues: CSARDAGRDTGELFF. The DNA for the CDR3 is TGCAGTGCTAGAGATGCGGGTCGGGACACCGGGGAGCTGTTTTTT.

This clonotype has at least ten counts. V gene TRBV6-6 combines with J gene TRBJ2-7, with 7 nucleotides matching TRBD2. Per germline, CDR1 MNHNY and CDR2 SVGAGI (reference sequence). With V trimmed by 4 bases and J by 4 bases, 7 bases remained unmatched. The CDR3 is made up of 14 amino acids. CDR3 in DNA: TGTGCCAGCAGTTCCGCGACTAGCAGGTACGAGCAGTACTTC. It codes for CASSSATSRYEQYF.

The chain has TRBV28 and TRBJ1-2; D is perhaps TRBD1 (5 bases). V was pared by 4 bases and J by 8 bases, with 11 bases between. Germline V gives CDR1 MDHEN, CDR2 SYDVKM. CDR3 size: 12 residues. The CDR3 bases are TGTGCCAGCAGTTCGGGGCCCAGGGGCTACACCTTC. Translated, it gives CASSSGPRGYTF.

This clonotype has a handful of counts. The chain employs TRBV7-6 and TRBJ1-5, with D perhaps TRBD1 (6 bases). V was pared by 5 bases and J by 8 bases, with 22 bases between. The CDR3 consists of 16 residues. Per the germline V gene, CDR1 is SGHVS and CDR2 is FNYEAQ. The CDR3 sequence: CASSPMGADRLKPQHF. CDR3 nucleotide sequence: TGTGCCAGCAGCCCAATGGGGGCGGATCGATTAAAGCCCCAGCATTTT.

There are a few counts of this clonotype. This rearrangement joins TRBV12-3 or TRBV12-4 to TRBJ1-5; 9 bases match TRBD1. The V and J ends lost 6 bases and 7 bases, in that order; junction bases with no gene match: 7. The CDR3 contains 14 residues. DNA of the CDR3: TGTGCCAGCAGATCCGGGACAGGGTTGCAGCCCCAGCATTTT. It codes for CASRSGTGLQPQHF.

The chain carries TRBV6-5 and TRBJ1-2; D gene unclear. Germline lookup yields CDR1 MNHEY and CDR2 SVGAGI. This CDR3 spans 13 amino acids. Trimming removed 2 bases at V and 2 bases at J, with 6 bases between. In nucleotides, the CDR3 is TGTGCCAGCAGTTACCAACAGAACTATGGCTACACCTTC. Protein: CASSYQQNYGYTF.

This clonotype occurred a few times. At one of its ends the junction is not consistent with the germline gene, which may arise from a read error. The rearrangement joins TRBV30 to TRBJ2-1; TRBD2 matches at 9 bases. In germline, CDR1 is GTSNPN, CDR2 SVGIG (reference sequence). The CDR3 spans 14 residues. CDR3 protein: CAWIPGTSYYEQFF. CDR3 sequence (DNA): TGTGCCTGGATTCCCGGGACTAGCTACTATGAGCAGTTCTTC.

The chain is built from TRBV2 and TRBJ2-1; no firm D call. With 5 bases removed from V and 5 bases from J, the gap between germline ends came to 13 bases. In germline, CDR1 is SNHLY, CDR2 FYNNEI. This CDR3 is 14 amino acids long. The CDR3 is CASSSRTYNNEQFF. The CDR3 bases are TGTGCCAGCAGTTCTCGAACCTACAACAATGAGCAGTTCTTC. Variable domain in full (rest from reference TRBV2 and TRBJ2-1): EPEVTQTPSHQVTQMGQEVILRCVPISNHLYFYWYRQILGQKVEFLVSFYNNEISEKSEIFDDQFSVERPDGSNFTLKIRSTKLEDSAMYFCASSSRTYNNEQFFGPGTRLTVL.

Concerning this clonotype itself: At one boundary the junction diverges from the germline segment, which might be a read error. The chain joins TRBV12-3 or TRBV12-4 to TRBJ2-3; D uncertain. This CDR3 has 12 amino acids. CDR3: CASSFAVDAQYF. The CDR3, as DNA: TGTGCCAGCAGTTTCGCGGTAGATGCGCAGTATTTT.

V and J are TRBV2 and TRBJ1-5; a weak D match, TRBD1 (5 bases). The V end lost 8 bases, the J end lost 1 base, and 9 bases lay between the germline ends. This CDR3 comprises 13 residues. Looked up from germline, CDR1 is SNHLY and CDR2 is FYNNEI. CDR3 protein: CASGRDSNQPQHF. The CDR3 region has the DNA TGTGCCAGCGGCCGGGACAGCAATCAGCCCCAGCATTTT.

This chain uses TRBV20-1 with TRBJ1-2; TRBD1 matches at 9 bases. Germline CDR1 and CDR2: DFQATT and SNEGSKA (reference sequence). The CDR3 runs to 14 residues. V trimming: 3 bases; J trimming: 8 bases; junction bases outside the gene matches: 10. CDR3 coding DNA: TGCAGTGCTAGGAACAGGGGGCAACTGGTCGGCTACACCTTC. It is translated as CSARNRGQLVGYTF.

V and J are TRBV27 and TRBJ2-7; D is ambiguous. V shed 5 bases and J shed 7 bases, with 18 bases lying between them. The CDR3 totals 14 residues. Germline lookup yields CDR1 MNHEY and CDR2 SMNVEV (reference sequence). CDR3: CASSVVAAYNEQYF. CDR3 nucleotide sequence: TGTGCCAGCAGTGTAGTAGCAGCGTACAATGAGCAGTACTTC.

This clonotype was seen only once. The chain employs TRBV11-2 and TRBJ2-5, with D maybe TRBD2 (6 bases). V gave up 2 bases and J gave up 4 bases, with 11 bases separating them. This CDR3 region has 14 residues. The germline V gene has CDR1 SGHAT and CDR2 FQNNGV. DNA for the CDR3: TGTGCCAGCAGCTTACGGGGGACGGGAGAGACCCAGTACTTC. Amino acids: CASSLRGTGETQYF.

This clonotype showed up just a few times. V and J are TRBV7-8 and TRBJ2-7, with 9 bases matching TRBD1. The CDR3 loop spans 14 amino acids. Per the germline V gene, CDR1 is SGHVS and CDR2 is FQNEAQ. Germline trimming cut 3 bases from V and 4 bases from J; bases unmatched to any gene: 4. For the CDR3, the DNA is TGTGCCAGCAGCTTCTGGACAGGGGATTACGAGCAGTACTTC. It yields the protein CASSFWTGDYEQYF. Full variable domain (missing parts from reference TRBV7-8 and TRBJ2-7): GAGVSQSPRYKVAKRGQDVALRCDPISGHVSLFWYQQALGQGPEFLTYFQNEAQLDKSGLPSDRFFAERPEGSVSTLKIQRTQQEDSAVYLCASSFWTGDYEQYFGPGTRLTVT.

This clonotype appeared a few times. The CDR3 DNA reads as TGTGCCAGCAGCCAGAACGGCGCAGAACTGTTTTTT. Protein product: CASSQNGAELFF. This chain joins TRBV4-2 and TRBJ1-4; D unclear. The CDR3 loop spans 12 amino acids. V shed 3 bases and J shed 12 bases, with 11 bases lying between them. CDR1 and CDR2 from the germline V gene are LGHNA and YNFKEQ.

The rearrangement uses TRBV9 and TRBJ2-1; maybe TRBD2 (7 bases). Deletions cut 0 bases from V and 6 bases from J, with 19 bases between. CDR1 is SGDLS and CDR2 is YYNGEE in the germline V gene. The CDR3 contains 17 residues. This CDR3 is CASSVVAGAHLTNEQFF. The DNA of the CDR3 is TGTGCCAGCAGCGTAGTGGCGGGGGCCCATCTAACCAATGAGCAGTTCTTC.

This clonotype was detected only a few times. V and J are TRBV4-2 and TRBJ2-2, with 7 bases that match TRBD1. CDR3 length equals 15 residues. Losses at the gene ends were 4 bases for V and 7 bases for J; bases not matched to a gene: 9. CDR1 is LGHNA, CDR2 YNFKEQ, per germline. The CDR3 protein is CASSPPGQQFGELFF. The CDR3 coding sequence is TGTGCCAGCAGCCCCCCGGGACAGCAGTTCGGGGAGCTGTTTTTT.

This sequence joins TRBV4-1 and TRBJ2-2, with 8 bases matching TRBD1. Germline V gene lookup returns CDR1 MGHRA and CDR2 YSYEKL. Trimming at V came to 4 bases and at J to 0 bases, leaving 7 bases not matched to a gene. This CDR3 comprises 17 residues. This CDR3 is CASSLGPGQANTGELFF. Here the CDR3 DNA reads TGCGCCAGCAGCCTCGGACCGGGACAGGCGAACACCGGGGAGCTGTTTTTT.